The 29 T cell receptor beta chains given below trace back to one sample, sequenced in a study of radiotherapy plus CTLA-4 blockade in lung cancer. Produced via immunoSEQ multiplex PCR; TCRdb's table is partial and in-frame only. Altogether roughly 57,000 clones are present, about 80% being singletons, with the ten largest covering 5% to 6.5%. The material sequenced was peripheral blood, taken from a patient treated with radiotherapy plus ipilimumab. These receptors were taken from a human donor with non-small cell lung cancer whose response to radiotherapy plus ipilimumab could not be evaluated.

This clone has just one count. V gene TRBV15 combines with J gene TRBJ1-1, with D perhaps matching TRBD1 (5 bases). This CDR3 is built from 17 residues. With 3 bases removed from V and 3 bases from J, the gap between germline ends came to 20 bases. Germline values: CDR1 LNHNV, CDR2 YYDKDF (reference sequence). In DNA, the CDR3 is TGTGCCACCAGCAGGGAGATTGGGGCGTTCGTGGACACTGAAGCTTTCTTT. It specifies CATSREIGAFVDTEAFF.

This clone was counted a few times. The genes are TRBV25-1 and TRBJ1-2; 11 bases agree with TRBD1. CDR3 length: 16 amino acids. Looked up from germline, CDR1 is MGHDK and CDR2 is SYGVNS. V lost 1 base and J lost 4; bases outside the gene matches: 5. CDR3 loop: CASSESWTGGSYGYTF. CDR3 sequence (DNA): TGTGCCAGCAGTGAATCTTGGACAGGGGGCTCCTATGGCTACACCTTC.

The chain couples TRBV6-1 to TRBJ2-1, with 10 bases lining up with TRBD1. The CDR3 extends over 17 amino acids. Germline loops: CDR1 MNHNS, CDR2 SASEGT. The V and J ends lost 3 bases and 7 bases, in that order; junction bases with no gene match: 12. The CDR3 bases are TGTGCCAGCAGTGAGTACCGGGACAGGGGTTTCGGGAATGAGCAGTTCTTC. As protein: CASSEYRDRGFGNEQFF.

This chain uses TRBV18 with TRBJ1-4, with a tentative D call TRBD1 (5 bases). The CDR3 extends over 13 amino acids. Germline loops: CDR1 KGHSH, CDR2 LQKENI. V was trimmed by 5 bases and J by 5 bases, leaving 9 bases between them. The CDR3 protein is CASSYGQNEKLFF. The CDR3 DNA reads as TGTGCCAGCTCATACGGACAAAATGAAAAACTGTTTTTT.

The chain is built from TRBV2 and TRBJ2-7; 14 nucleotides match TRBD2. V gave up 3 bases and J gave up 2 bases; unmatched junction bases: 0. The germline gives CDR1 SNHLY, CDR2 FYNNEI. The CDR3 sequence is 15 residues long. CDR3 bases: TGTGCCAGCAGTGAGACTAGCGGGAGGGCCTACGAGCAGTACTTC. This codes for CASSETSGRAYEQYF.

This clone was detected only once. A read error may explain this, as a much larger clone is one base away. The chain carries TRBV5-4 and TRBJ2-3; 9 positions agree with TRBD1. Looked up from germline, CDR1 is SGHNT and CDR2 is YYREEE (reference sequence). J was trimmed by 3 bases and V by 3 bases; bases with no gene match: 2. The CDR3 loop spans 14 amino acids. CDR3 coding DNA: TGTGCCAGCAGCTCGGGACAGGGTACAGATACGCAGTATTTT. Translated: CASSSGQGTDTQYF.

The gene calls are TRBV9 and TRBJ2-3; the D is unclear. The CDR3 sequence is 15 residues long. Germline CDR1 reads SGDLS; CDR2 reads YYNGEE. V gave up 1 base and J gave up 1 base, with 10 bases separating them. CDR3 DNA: TGTGCCAGCAGCGTACAAGACACGCGCACAGATACGCAGTATTTT. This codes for CASSVQDTRTDTQYF. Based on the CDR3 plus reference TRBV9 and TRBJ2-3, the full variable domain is DSGVTQTPKHLITATGQRVTLRCSPRSGDLSVYWYQQSLDQGLQFLIQYYNGEERAKGNILERFSAQQFPDLHSELNLSSLELGDSALYFCASSVQDTRTDTQYFGPGTRLTVL.

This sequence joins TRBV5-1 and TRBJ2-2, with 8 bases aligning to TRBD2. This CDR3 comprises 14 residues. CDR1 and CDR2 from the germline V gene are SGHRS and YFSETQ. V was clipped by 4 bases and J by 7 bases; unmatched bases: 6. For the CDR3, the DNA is TGCGCCAGCAGCCCCCGGGGGGGTGACGGGGAGCTGTTTTTT. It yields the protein CASSPRGGDGELFF.

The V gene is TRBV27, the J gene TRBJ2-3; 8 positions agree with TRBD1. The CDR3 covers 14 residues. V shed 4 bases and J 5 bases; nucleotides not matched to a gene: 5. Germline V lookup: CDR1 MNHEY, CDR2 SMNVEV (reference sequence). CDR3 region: CASSYWTGQDTQYF. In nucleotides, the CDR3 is TGTGCCAGCAGTTATTGGACAGGGCAAGATACGCAGTATTTT.

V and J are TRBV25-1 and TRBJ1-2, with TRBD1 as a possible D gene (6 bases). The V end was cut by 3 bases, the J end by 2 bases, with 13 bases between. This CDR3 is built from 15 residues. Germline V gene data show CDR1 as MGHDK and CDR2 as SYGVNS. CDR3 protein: CASSDPGQWNYGYTF. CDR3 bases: TGTGCCAGCAGTGACCCTGGACAGTGGAACTATGGCTACACCTTC.

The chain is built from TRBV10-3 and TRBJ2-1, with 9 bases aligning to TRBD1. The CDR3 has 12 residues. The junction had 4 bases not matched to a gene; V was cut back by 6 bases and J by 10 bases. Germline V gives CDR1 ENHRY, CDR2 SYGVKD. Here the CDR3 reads CAISLTGGEQFF. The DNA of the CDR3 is TGTGCCATCAGCCTAACAGGGGGCGAGCAGTTCTTC.

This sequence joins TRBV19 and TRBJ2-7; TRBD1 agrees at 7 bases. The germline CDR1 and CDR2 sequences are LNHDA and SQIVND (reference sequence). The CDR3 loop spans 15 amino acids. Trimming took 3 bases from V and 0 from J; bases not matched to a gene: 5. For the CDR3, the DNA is TGTGCCAGTAGTATGCAGACAGGGCGCTCCTACGAGCAGTACTTC. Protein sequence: CASSMQTGRSYEQYF.

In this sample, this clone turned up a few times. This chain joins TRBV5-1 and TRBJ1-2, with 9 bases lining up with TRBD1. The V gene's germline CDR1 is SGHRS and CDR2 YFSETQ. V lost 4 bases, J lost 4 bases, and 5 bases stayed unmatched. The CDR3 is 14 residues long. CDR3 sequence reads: CASSPLQGAYGYTF. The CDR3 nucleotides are TGCGCCAGCAGCCCCTTACAGGGGGCCTATGGCTACACCTTC.

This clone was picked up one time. The CDR3 loop reads CASSLGQYNEQFF. The CDR3 DNA follows: TGTGCCAGCAGCTTGGGACAGTACAATGAGCAGTTCTTC. The chain recombines TRBV7-7 with TRBJ2-1; 7 bases agree with TRBD1. In germline, CDR1 is SSHAT, CDR2 FNYEAQ (reference sequence). V was clipped by 3 bases and J by 4 bases; unmatched bases: 0. The CDR3 covers 13 residues.

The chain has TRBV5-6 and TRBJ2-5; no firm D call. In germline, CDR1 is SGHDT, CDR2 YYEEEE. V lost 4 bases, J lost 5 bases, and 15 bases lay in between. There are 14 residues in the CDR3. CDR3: CASSHPRLRETQYF. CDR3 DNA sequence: TGTGCCAGCAGCCATCCCCGGTTACGGGAGACCCAGTACTTC.

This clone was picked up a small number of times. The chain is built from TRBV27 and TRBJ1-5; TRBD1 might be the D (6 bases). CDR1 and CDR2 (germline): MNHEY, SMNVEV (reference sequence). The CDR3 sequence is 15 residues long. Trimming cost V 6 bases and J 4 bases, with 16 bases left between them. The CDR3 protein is CASRRSTGWNQPQHF. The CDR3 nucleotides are TGTGCCAGCAGACGATCAACAGGGTGGAATCAGCCCCAGCATTTT.

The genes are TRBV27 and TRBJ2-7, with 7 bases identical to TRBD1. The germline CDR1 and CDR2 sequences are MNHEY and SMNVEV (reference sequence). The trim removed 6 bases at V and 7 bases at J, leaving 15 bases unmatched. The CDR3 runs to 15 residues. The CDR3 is CASRNRDRGNREQYF. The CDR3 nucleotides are TGTGCCAGCAGGAACCGGGACAGAGGAAATCGGGAGCAGTACTTC.

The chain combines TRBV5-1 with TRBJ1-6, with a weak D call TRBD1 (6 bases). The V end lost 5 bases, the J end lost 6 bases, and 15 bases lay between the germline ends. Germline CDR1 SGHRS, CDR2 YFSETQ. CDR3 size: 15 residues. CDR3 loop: CASSREGQSNSPLHF. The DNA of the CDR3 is TGCGCCAGCAGTCGCGAAGGACAGAGTAATTCACCCCTCCACTTT.

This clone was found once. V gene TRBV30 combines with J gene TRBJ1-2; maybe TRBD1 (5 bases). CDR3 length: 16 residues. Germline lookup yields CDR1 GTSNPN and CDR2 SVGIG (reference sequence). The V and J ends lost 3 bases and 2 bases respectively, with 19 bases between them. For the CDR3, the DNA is TGTGCCTGGAGAGGATTGGCTGGGAGGGGCAACTATGGCTACACCTTC. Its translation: CAWRGLAGRGNYGYTF.

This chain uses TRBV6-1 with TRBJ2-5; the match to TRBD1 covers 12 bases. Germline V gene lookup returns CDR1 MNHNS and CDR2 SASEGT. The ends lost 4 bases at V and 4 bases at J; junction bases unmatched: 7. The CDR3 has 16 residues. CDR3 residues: CASSARDRGLRETQYF. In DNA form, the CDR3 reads TGTGCCAGCAGTGCCCGGGACAGGGGGCTTCGAGAGACCCAGTACTTC.

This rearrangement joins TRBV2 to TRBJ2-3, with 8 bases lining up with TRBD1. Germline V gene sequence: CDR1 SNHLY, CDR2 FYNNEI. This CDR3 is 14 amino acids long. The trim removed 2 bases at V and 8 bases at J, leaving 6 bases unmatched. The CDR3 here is CASSETQGAGTQYF. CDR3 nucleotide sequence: TGTGCCAGCAGTGAAACCCAGGGGGCAGGTACGCAGTATTTT. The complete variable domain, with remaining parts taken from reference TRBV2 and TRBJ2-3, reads EPEVTQTPSHQVTQMGQEVILRCVPISNHLYFYWYRQILGQKVEFLVSFYNNEISEKSEIFDDQFSVERPDGSNFTLKIRSTKLEDSAMYFCASSETQGAGTQYFGPGTRLTVL.

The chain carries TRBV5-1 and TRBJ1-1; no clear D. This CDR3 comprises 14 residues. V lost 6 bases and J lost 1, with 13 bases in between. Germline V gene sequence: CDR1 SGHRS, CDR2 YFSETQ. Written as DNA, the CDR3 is TGCGCCAGCAACCGGGGAGGAGGGAACACTGAAGCTTTCTTT. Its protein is CASNRGGGNTEAFF.

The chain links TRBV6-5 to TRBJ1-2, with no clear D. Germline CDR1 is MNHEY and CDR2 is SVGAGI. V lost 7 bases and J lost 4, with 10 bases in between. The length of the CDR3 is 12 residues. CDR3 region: CASISGTYGYTF. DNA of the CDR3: TGTGCCAGCATCTCAGGAACCTATGGCTACACCTTC.

CDR3 sequence: CASNRGSPNTGELFF. The DNA for the CDR3 is TGCGCCAGCAACAGGGGATCCCCGAACACCGGGGAGCTGTTTTTT. The chain couples TRBV5-1 to TRBJ2-2, with 7 positions matching TRBD1. Germline CDR1 reads SGHRS; CDR2 reads YFSETQ. This CDR3 is built from 15 residues. The V segment lost 6 bases and the J segment 0 bases; nucleotides outside the gene matches: 5.

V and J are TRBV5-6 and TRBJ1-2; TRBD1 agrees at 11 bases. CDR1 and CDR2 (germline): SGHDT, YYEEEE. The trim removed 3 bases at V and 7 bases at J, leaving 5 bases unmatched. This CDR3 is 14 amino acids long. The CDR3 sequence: CASSWGQGGGGYTF. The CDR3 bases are TGTGCCAGCAGCTGGGGACAGGGGGGTGGTGGCTACACCTTC.

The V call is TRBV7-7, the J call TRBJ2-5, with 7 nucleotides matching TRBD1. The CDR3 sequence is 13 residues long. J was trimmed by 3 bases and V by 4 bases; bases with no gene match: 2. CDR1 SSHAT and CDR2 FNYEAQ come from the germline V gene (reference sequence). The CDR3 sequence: CASSSDRKETQYF. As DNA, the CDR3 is TGTGCCAGCAGCTCGGACAGGAAAGAGACCCAGTACTTC. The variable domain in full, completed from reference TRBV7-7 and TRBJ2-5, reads GAGVSQSPRYKVTKRGQDVTLRCDPISSHATLYWYQQALGQGPEFLTYFNYEAQPDKSGLPSDRFSAERPEGSISTLTIQRTEQRDSAMYRCASSSDRKETQYFGPGTRLLVL.

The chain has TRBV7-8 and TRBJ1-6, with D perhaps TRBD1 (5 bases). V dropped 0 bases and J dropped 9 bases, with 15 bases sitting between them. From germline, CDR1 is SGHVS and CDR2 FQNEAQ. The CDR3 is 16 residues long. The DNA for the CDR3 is TGTGCCAGCAGCTTAGCGCTTAGGGGAGGAGGTTCACCCCTCCACTTT. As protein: CASSLALRGGGSPLHF.

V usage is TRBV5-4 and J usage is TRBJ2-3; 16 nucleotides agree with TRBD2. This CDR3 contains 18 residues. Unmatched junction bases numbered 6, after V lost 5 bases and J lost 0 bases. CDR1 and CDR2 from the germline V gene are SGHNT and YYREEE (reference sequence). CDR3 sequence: CASRTGLAGGPSTDTQYF. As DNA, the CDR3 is TGTGCCAGCAGGACGGGACTAGCGGGGGGGCCTAGCACAGATACGCAGTATTTT. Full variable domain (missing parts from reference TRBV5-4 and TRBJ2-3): ETGVTQSPTHLIKTRGQQVTLRCSSQSGHNTVSWYQQALGQGPQFIFQYYREEENGRGNFPPRFSGLQFPNYSSELNVNALELDDSALYLCASRTGLAGGPSTDTQYFGPGTRLTVL.

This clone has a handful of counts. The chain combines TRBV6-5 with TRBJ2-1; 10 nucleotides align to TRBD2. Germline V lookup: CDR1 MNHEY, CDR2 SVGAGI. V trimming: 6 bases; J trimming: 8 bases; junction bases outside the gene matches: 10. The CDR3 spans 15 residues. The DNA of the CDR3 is TGTGCCAGCAGCTCCGAGCGGGGGGGTGGGGATGAGCAGTTCTTC. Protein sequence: CASSSERGGGDEQFF.